The 22 T cell receptor beta chains given below trace back to one sample, sequenced in a study of T cells in Graves' hyperthyroidism and ophthalmopathy. The investigators amplified TCR beta CDR3 regions from RNA transcripts. The HTBI set primed first-round TCR CDR3 RT-PCR. TCRdb analysed the multiplex PCR reads with MiXCR anew, one entry per CDR3 protein. Here the sample spans about 500,000 distinct CDR3 sequences, around 15% being singletons. Material: blood. The receptors were sampled from a woman aged 18 to 35 with Graves' hyperthyroidism.

This clonotype was observed many times. CDR3 region: CASSLAQGKPNEQFF. The CDR3 bases are TGCGCCAGCAGCTTGGCTCAGGGTAAGCCAAATGAGCAGTTCTTC. V gene TRBV5-1 combines with J gene TRBJ2-1, with D possibly matching TRBD1 (5 bases). Per the germline V gene, CDR1 is SGHRS and CDR2 is YFSETQ. Deletions cut 0 bases from V and 7 bases from J, with 14 bases between. The length of the CDR3 is 15 residues. Variable domain in full (rest from reference TRBV5-1 and TRBJ2-1): KAGVTQTPRYLIKTRGQQVTLSCSPISGHRSVSWYQQTPGQGLQFLFEYFSETQRNKGNFPGRFSGRQFSNSRSEMNVSTLELGDSALYLCASSLAQGKPNEQFFGPGTRLTVL.

The V gene is TRBV10-3, the J gene TRBJ1-2, with 7 bases aligning to TRBD1. This CDR3 is built from 16 residues. Germline CDR1 ENHRY, CDR2 SYGVKD. V was pared by 0 bases and J by 4 bases, with 8 bases of the junction left unmatched. In nucleotides, the CDR3 is TGTGCCATCAGTGAGTCGAACAGGGGCAGTGGCTATGGCTACACCTTC. Amino acids: CAISESNRGSGYGYTF.

This clonotype was picked up many times. The rearrangement links TRBV5-8 to TRBJ2-3, with 9 bases that match TRBD2. The CDR3 length is 16 residues. Germline lookup yields CDR1 SGHTS and CDR2 YDEGEE. V shed 0 bases and J 4 bases; nucleotides not matched to a gene: 6. The CDR3 DNA follows: TGTGCCAGCAGCTTGGTTGCGGGAGGGCCGGCAGATACGCAGTATTTT. Protein: CASSLVAGGPADTQYF.

There are a few counts of this clonotype. The V gene is TRBV6-1, the J gene TRBJ2-1, with 7 bases fitting TRBD2. The CDR3 covers 16 residues. The J segment lost 7 bases and the V segment lost 6 bases, leaving 15 bases of the junction unmatched. Per germline, CDR1 MNHNS and CDR2 SASEGT. CDR3 amino acids: CASSRIWGEGWNEQFF. CDR3 DNA sequence: TGTGCCAGCAGCCGAATCTGGGGGGAGGGTTGGAATGAGCAGTTCTTC.

This clonotype was seen just once. A much more abundant neighbour one base away suggests this may be a read error. The chain joins TRBV4-1 to TRBJ2-2, with 7 positions matching TRBD2. V was clipped by 4 bases and J by 3 bases; unmatched bases: 17. The CDR3 loop spans 19 amino acids. Germline loops: CDR1 MGHRA, CDR2 YSYEKL. This chain's CDR3 is CASSRPPRSSGKDTGELFF. The CDR3 coding sequence is TGCGCCAGCAGCCGCCCCCCGAGGTCGAGCGGGAAAGACACCGGGGAGCTGTTTTTT.

The table lists this clonotype with many counts. This chain links TRBV12-3 or TRBV12-4 with TRBJ2-7, with D perhaps TRBD1 or TRBD2 (7 bases each). The V end lost 5 bases, the J end lost 6 bases, and 17 bases lay between the germline ends. CDR3 length equals 14 residues. CDR3 residues: CASSISGGVGEQYF. The DNA for the CDR3 is TGTGCCAGCAGTATCTCAGGGGGGGTCGGCGAGCAGTACTTC.

This clonotype showed up many times. This chain connects TRBV6-1 to TRBJ2-2, with a weak D call TRBD2 (7 bases). The CDR3 runs to 15 residues. CDR1 is MNHNS and CDR2 is SASEGT in the germline V gene. V dropped 1 base and J dropped 4 bases, with 10 bases sitting between them. CDR3 in DNA: TGTGCCAGCAGTGAAGGGGGGGGCAGCACCGGGGAGCTGTTTTTT. Translation gives CASSEGGGSTGELFF.

In this sample, this clonotype turned up many times. V usage is TRBV27 and J usage is TRBJ2-5; TRBD2 aligns across 12 bases. The trim removed 5 bases at V and 4 bases at J, leaving 14 bases unmatched. Germline V lookup: CDR1 MNHEY, CDR2 SMNVEV (reference sequence). The CDR3 sequence is 18 residues long. As DNA, the CDR3 is TGTGCCAGCAGTCCGAACATATCCCCTAGCGGGAGGGCAGAGACCCAGTACTTC. Amino acid sequence: CASSPNISPSGRAETQYF.

Many counts were recorded for this clonotype. The rearrangement uses TRBV20-1 and TRBJ1-1, with 7 bases aligning to TRBD1. This CDR3 contains 14 residues. Germline-derived CDR1 and CDR2 are DFQATT and SNEGSKA (reference sequence). The ends lost 3 bases at V and 5 bases at J; junction bases unmatched: 9. CDR3 sequence reads: CSASAPDRATEAFF. CDR3 DNA: TGCAGTGCTAGCGCCCCCGACAGGGCTACTGAAGCTTTCTTT.

This clonotype was recorded at least ten times. This sequence joins TRBV27 and TRBJ1-6; possible D gene TRBD1, 5 bases. Germline V gene sequence: CDR1 MNHEY, CDR2 SMNVEV (reference sequence). V lost 2 bases to trimming and J lost 6 bases, with 8 bases between them. This CDR3 contains 14 residues. The CDR3, as DNA: TGTGCCAGCAGTTTAGGAGGGGCTAATTCACCCCTCCACTTT. Translated, it gives CASSLGGANSPLHF.

This chain connects TRBV10-1 to TRBJ1-1; TRBD1 aligns across 7 bases. CDR3 length: 13 residues. The germline gives CDR1 WNHNN, CDR2 SYGVQD (reference sequence). Trimming cost V 5 bases and J 5 bases; bases outside gene matches: 5. The CDR3 is CASSYLRGTEAFF. The CDR3 region has the DNA TGCGCCAGCAGTTACCTCAGGGGGACTGAAGCTTTCTTT.

The chain uses TRBV7-9 and TRBJ1-5, with D uncertain. The CDR3 extends over 15 amino acids. CDR1 and CDR2 (germline): SEHNR, FQNEAQ (reference sequence). Trimming removed 5 bases from V and 1 base from J, with 12 bases in between. The CDR3: CASSKTRESNQPQHF. Here the CDR3 DNA reads TGTGCCAGCAGCAAAACCCGGGAAAGCAATCAGCCCCAGCATTTT. Using reference TRBV7-9 and TRBJ1-5 for the parts outside the CDR3, the full variable domain is DTGVSQNPRHKITKRGQNVTFRCDPISEHNRLYWYRQTLGQGPEFLTYFQNEAQLEKSRLLSDRFSAERPKGSFSTLEIQRTEQGDSAMYLCASSKTRESNQPQHFGDGTRLSIL.

In regard to this clonotype: Possible read error: a much larger clone is one base away. The rearrangement links TRBV19 to TRBJ1-3; D is undetermined. Germline values: CDR1 LNHDA, CDR2 SQIVND (reference sequence). The CDR3 loop spans 15 amino acids. Trimming stripped 9 bases from V and 0 bases from J, with 15 bases between. The CDR3 spells CASRCLPSSGNTIYF. Written as DNA, the CDR3 is TGTGCCAGCAGATGTCTTCCCAGCTCTGGAAACACCATATATTTT.

The gene calls are TRBV6-6 and TRBJ1-3; TRBD1 is a possible D gene (6 bases). The ends were cut back, 2 bases at V and 1 base at J, with 15 bases in the middle. Germline assignment: CDR1 MNHNY and CDR2 SVGAGI (reference sequence). This CDR3 is 17 amino acids long. The CDR3 sequence: CASSYVTGYGSGNTIYF. For the CDR3, the DNA is TGTGCCAGCAGTTACGTCACAGGGTACGGGTCTGGAAACACCATATATTTT.

As for this clonotype: Since a much larger clone is just one base distant, this may be a read error. The V gene is TRBV6-5, the J gene TRBJ2-3, with a weak D call TRBD2 (7 bases). Per germline, CDR1 MNHEY and CDR2 SVGAGI. The CDR3 contains 18 residues. CDR3 DNA: TGTGCCAACAGTTCCCACCCTCACCGGGACTACCAAGGGGGTACGCAGTATTTT. Translating it yields CANSSHPHRDYQGGTQYF.

As for this clonotype: A read error may be the cause here, since a much bigger clone is one base away. CDR3 sequence reads: CTSSAWDPVTEAFF. The CDR3 DNA is TGCACCAGCAGCGCCTGGGACCCGGTAACTGAAGCTTTCTTT. The V and J genes are TRBV5-1 and TRBJ1-1, with a tentative D call TRBD1 (5 bases). The CDR3 is made up of 14 amino acids. From germline, CDR1 is SGHRS and CDR2 YFSETQ.

Points on this clonotype: One end of the junction varies from germline; a read error may be responsible. V is TRBV19 and J is TRBJ1-2; D is ambiguous. This CDR3 is 13 amino acids long. Germline V CDR1 and CDR2: LNHDA, SQIVND (reference sequence). The CDR3: CVSSTSSDYGYTF. Here the CDR3 DNA reads TGTGTCAGTAGTACCTCCTCCGACTATGGCTACACCTTC.

This clonotype occurred many times. The chain uses TRBV13 and TRBJ1-5; D is unclear. Trimming stripped 1 base from V and 4 bases from J, with 8 bases between. The germline V gene encodes CDR1 PRHDT and CDR2 FYEKMQ (reference sequence). The length of the CDR3 is 14 residues. As DNA, the CDR3 is TGTGCCAGCAGCTTAGACCGGTCTAATCAGCCCCAGCATTTT. Translated: CASSLDRSNQPQHF.

This clonotype was seen at least ten times. The V gene is TRBV10-3, the J gene TRBJ2-3; D not resolved. The CDR3 is 15 residues long. Germline V CDR1 and CDR2: ENHRY, SYGVKD. With 0 bases removed from V and 4 bases from J, the gap between germline ends came to 11 bases. CDR3 in amino acids: CAISESTNSADTQYF. The DNA for the CDR3 is TGTGCCATCAGTGAGTCGACCAATTCTGCAGATACGCAGTATTTT.

This clonotype was counted at least ten times. This chain links TRBV11-3 with TRBJ2-1; 10 nucleotides line up with TRBD1. Germline lookup yields CDR1 SGHNT and CDR2 YENEEA. V lost 5 bases and J lost 4; bases outside the gene matches: 8. The CDR3 sequence is 16 residues long. This CDR3 is CASSPSDRGLYNEQFF. In DNA form, the CDR3 reads TGTGCCAGCAGCCCCAGCGACAGGGGGCTGTACAATGAGCAGTTCTTC.

This clonotype was recorded many times. The CDR3 DNA reads TGTGCCAGCAGATATACGTCAGGCCCCACAGATACGCAGTATTTT. Its protein product is CASRYTSGPTDTQYF. The chain joins TRBV5-4 to TRBJ2-3, with unresolved D. This CDR3 has 15 residues. CDR1 is SGHNT, CDR2 YYREEE, per germline (reference sequence). Trimming took off 5 bases at V and 2 bases at J, with 15 bases between the two ends.

J is TRBJ1-2 and V is TRBV20-1; D gene uncertain. Per the germline V gene, CDR1 is DFQATT and CDR2 is SNEGSKA (reference sequence). The CDR3 has 11 residues. Trimming took off 3 bases at V and 10 bases at J, with 12 bases between the two ends. This CDR3 is CSASTRPPYTF. In DNA, the CDR3 is TGCAGTGCTAGCACCCGTCCCCCCTACACCTTC.